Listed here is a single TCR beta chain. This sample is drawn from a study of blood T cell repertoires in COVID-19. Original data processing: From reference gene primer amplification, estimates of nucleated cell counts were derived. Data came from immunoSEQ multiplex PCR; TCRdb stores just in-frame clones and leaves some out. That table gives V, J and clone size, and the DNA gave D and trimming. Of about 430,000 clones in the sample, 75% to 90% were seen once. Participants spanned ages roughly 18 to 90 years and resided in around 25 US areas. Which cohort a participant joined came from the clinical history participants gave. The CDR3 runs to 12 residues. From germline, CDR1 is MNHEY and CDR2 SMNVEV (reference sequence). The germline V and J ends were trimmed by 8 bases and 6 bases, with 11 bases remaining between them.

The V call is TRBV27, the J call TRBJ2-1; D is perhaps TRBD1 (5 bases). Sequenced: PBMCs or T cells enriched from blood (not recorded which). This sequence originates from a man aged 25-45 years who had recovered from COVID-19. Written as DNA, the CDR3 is TGTGCCAGCCGACAGAATTCCAATGAGCAGTTCTTC. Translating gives CASRQNSNEQFF.